Below are 12 T cell receptor beta chains sequenced from a single sample in a study of T cells in Graves' hyperthyroidism and ophthalmopathy. The CDR3 regions of TCR beta were amplified from RNA transcripts. HTBI primers drove first-round RT-PCR of the TCR CDR3. A single record per CDR3 protein comes from TCRdb applying MiXCR to the multiplex PCR reads. Among a few hundred thousand distinct CDR3 sequences listed, 13% were seen once. The source material was blood. The receptors were sampled from a woman aged 18-29 years with Graves' hyperthyroidism.

This clonotype was detected many times. This sequence joins TRBV7-8 and TRBJ1-6; D gene ambiguous. The CDR3 length is 14 residues. CDR1 SGHVS and CDR2 FQNEAQ come from the germline V gene. V dropped 2 bases and J dropped 6 bases, with 8 bases sitting between them. CDR3 sequence (DNA): TGTGCCAGCAGCTTAATAACAGCTAATTCACCCCTCCACTTT. It specifies CASSLITANSPLHF.

This clonotype came up many times. CDR3 nucleotides: TGTGCCAGCAGTTCCGCCAAGCGGGAGAACCGAGAGACCCAGTACTTC. Translation: CASSSAKRENRETQYF. This chain connects TRBV28 to TRBJ2-5; 8 bases agree with TRBD2. This CDR3 has 16 amino acids. Per germline, CDR1 MDHEN and CDR2 SYDVKM. V trimming: 4 bases; J trimming: 4 bases; junction bases outside the gene matches: 11.

Ten or more counts support this clonotype. The CDR3 loop reads CASSYTYQAGELFF. The CDR3 nucleotides are TGTGCCAGCAGTTATACTTATCAAGCCGGGGAGCTGTTTTTT. The genes are TRBV6-2 or TRBV6-3 and TRBJ2-2; D gene uncertain. The CDR3 contains 14 residues. Trimming left V 3 bases short and J 6 bases short, with 11 bases between. Looked up from germline, CDR1 is MNHEY and CDR2 is SVGEGT.

This clonotype was observed at least ten times. The genes are TRBV30 and TRBJ1-3, with D uncertain. Per germline, CDR1 GTSNPN and CDR2 SVGIG (reference sequence). This CDR3 comprises 12 residues. V was shortened by 5 bases and J by 0 bases, with 5 bases between the two germline ends. CDR3 region: CAWAYSGNTIYF. In nucleotides, the CDR3 is TGTGCCTGGGCTTACTCTGGAAACACCATATATTTT.

There are a few counts of this clonotype. V and J are TRBV3-1 and TRBJ1-3; weak D call: TRBD1 (5 bases). From germline, CDR1 is LGHDT and CDR2 YNNKEL (reference sequence). The CDR3 is 16 residues long. Trimming removed 4 bases at V and 2 bases at J, with 15 bases between. CDR3 sequence reads: CASSPLGAAAGNTIYF. The CDR3 nucleotides are TGTGCCAGCAGCCCCCTTGGGGCTGCCGCTGGAAACACCATATATTTT.

This clonotype has at least ten counts. The chain uses TRBV10-3 and TRBJ1-1, with TRBD1 matching over 11 bases. The germline CDR1 and CDR2 sequences are ENHRY and SYGVKD. This CDR3 has 14 amino acids. With 10 bases clipped from V and 4 bases from J, the junction kept 8 bases outside the gene matches. The CDR3 sequence is CASRDRGMSTEAFF. Here the CDR3 DNA reads TGTGCCAGCCGGGACAGGGGGATGTCCACTGAAGCTTTCTTT.

This clonotype has just a few counts. The chain carries TRBV7-9 and TRBJ2-7; D possibly corresponds to TRBD2 (7 bases). Germline CDR1 and CDR2: SEHNR and FQNEAQ (reference sequence). The V gene lost 5 bases and the J gene lost 0 bases, with 8 bases spanning the gap. The CDR3 has 13 amino acids. CDR3 sequence reads: CASSGGASYEQYF. The CDR3 nucleotides are TGTGCCAGCAGCGGGGGGGCCTCCTACGAGCAGTACTTC.

This clonotype was found a few times. This chain links TRBV2 with TRBJ1-1; D ambiguous. This CDR3 has 12 residues. Germline CDR1 is SNHLY and CDR2 is FYNNEI. Trimming shortened V by 7 bases and J by 5 bases, and 11 bases separated the two germline ends. CDR3 nucleotides: TGTGCCAGCATGGGGTCGAGGACTGAAGCTTTCTTT. As protein: CASMGSRTEAFF. Supplemented by reference TRBV2 and TRBJ1-1, the full variable domain reads EPEVTQTPSHQVTQMGQEVILRCVPISNHLYFYWYRQILGQKVEFLVSFYNNEISEKSEIFDDQFSVERPDGSNFTLKIRSTKLEDSAMYFCASMGSRTEAFFGQGTRLTVV.

The chain recombines TRBV28 with TRBJ2-7, with D perhaps being TRBD1 or TRBD2 (5 bases each). The CDR3 consists of 14 residues. From germline, CDR1 is MDHEN and CDR2 SYDVKM. The germline V and J ends were trimmed by 8 bases and 8 bases, with 22 bases remaining between them. The CDR3 region is CASSPRGGPKQQYF. CDR3 DNA: TGTGCCAGCTCTCCCCGGGGCGGGCCTAAGCAGCAGTACTTC.

This clonotype was counted a few times. This chain connects TRBV10-3 to TRBJ1-1, with D unresolved. The V end lost 5 bases, the J end lost 2 bases, and 12 bases lay between the germline ends. The CDR3 sequence is 14 residues long. CDR1 is ENHRY and CDR2 is SYGVKD in the germline V gene. This chain's CDR3 is CAISQAGGNTEAFF. CDR3 coding DNA: TGTGCCATCAGTCAGGCGGGCGGCAACACTGAAGCTTTCTTT.

This clonotype was found a few times. V is TRBV6-4 and J is TRBJ2-2; D may be TRBD2 (6 bases). The CDR3 length is 14 residues. With 6 bases removed from V and 3 bases from J, the gap between germline ends came to 11 bases. Per the germline V gene, CDR1 is MRHNA and CDR2 is SNTAGT. This CDR3 is CASSRDSYTGELFF. The CDR3 coding sequence is TGTGCCAGCAGCCGGGACTCCTACACCGGGGAGCTGTTTTTT.

This clonotype occurred a few times. V usage is TRBV9 and J usage is TRBJ2-5; TRBD1 aligns across 8 bases. The CDR3 runs 16 residues. The V gene's germline CDR1 is SGDLS and CDR2 YYNGEE. Unmatched junction bases numbered 13, after V lost 4 bases and J lost 5 bases. CDR3 amino acids: CASSTKWDRSRETQYF. As DNA, the CDR3 is TGTGCCAGCAGCACAAAATGGGACAGGAGTAGGGAGACCCAGTACTTC.